This T cell receptor beta chain originates from a study of control samples from healthy donors and cancer patients (TCRdb year 2020). The germline V gene yields SGDLS for CDR1 and YYNGEE for CDR2. From its cysteine to its phenylalanine, the CDR3 spans 15 amino acids. The retained sequence is limited to the CDR3, 45 bases, with the frame set at the first base. The germline V end is reduced by 0 bases and the J end by 8 bases; junction bases left unmatched: 5. Details on this clone: Its binding antigen is unknown. No clone much larger than this one lies a single base away; base qualities are absent.

Receptor amplification or capture employed the immunoSEQ multiplex PCR assay. The source is immuneACCESS, and TCRdb retained only in-frame sequences with V and J called. Part of the clones is not carried over; for the studies checked, unresolved V genes explain less than half of this, and the remainder is unexplained. This sample has 100,000 to 150,000 clones in its table, and approximately 89% of those were observed once. The ten biggest clones cover around 7.9% of the sample. This clonotype was obtained from a young man in good health. This chain is built from TRBV9 and TRBJ1-6; 7 central bases correspond to TRBD1. Sequenced material: blood. CDR3 reads: CASSVVGTADSPLHF. The DNA reads TGTGCCAGCAGCGTAGTGGGGACAGCAGATTCACCCCTCCACTTT.